One TCR beta chain is described in this entry. The sample comes from a study of blood T cell repertoires in COVID-19. Overall study context: From T cells, B-cell-depleted T cells, or PBMCs came the material, which was cDNA or gDNA.

Clones were read by immunoSEQ multiplex PCR, and TCRdb kept only the in-frame ones, dropping some. The table shows a few hundred thousand clones, with 80% to 90% occurring only once. Individuals drawn from approximately 26 US areas were about 18 to 89 years old. The germline V gene has CDR1 MNHEY and CDR2 SMNVEV (reference sequence). There are 14 residues in the CDR3. Trimming at V came to 3 bases and at J to 3 bases, leaving 1 base not matched to a gene. This sequence joins TRBV27 and TRBJ2-2, with 7 bases that match TRBD1. The sample consisted of PBMCs or T cells enriched from blood (not recorded which). The receptor's source is a woman between 18 and 30 years old who had recovered from COVID-19. CDR3 in amino acids: CASSFTGDTGELFF. The CDR3 bases are TGTGCCAGCAGTTTCACAGGGGACACCGGGGAGCTGTTTTTT.